Only a few counts were recorded for the clone carrying this TCR beta chain. As yet, its antigen is unknown. The data originate from a study of T cell repertoires in cytomegalovirus infection. Study-wide context: Public TCR beta signatures marked donors with CMV infection and the matching HLA. Study-level results: The cumulative frequency of public TCR beta families distinguished individuals who carried CMV together with the relevant HLA. What dominated the ex vivo response were HLA-C-restricted CMV-specific TCR beta clonotypes.

The V end lost 6 bases, the J end lost 1 base, and 10 bases lay between the germline ends. The CDR3 runs to 13 residues. CDR1 is SGHRS and CDR2 is YFSETQ in the germline V gene. TCRdb analysed the reads with MiXCR anew, one entry per CDR3 protein. The sample comprises under 600,000 distinct CDR3 sequences, approximately 15% of which are singletons, and roughly a quarter rests with the top ten. Sequenced material: CD8+ T cells from PBMCs. The clonotype originates from a human donor in good health (CMV status not recorded). Some clones in this sample may be carry-over from other donors' samples. The chain couples TRBV5-1 to TRBJ1-1; no firm D call. The CDR3 nucleotides read TGCGCCAGCAAGGTCAGCGGGAACACTGAAGCTTTCTTT. As protein: CASKVSGNTEAFF. The full variable domain, its missing parts supplied by reference TRBV5-1 and TRBJ1-1, is KAGVTQTPRYLIKTRGQQVTLSCSPISGHRSVSWYQQTPGQGLQFLFEYFSETQRNKGNFPGRFSGRQFSNSRSEMNVSTLELGDSALYLCASKVSGNTEAFFGQGTRLTVV.